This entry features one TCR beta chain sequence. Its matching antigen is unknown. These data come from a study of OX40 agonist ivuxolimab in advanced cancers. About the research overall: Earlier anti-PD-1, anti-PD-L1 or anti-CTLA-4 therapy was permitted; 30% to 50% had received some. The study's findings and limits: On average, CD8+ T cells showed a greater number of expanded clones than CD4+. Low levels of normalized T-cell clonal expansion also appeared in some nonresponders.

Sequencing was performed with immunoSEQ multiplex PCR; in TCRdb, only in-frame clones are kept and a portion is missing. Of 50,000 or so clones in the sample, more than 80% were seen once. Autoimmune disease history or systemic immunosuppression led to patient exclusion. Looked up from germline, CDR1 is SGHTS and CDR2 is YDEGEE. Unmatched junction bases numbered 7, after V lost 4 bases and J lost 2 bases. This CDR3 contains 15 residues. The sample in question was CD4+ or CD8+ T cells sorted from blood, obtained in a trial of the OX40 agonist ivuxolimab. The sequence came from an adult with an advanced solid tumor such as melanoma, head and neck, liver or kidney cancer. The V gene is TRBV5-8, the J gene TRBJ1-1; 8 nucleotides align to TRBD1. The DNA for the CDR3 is TGTGCCAGCAGCCTAGACCCAGGGGGCAACACTGAAGCTTTCTTT. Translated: CASSLDPGGNTEAFF.